Here is one TCR beta chain with its context. What antigen it recognizes has not been identified. No quality values exist for individual bases; no much larger clone is one base distant. In total, 666 healthy bone marrow donors made up the cohort. Cohort members were all nominally healthy when sampled, although unrecorded immune exposures were likely present. The donor tested CMV seronegative, placing the donor among the 350 or so seronegative members of the cohort. A peripheral blood sample was collected from each donor, and TCR beta sequencing was performed on peripheral blood mononuclear cells. Genomic DNA was extracted from the blood cell samples with the Qiagen DNeasy Blood Extraction Kit. Libraries were built with the immunoSEQ multiplex PCR assay. For the multiplex PCR, a mixture combining 60 forward primers for TCR Vbeta segments and 13 reverse primers for TCR Jbeta segments was used. The CDR3 region of rearranged TCR beta genes was amplified from genomic DNA with a multiplex PCR assay. Amplified TCR beta libraries were sequenced as 87-base-pair reads on the Illumina HiSeq System. The original methods were these. A later analysis tallied tens of millions of unique TCR beta chains across the 666 repertoires, and about 10 million of those chains were shared by two or more donors. Raw reads were error-corrected and collapsed into unique sequences by a nearest-neighbor algorithm in which closely related sequences were merged to remove PCR and sequencing errors. V, D and J gene segments were assigned by aligning CDR3 sequences to IMGT reference sequences. For a sequence to be retained, at least a six-nucleotide match to both a V gene segment and a J gene segment was required. Rearrangements were classified as productive when the CDR3 lacked stop codons and remained in frame with V and J, and all other rearrangements were classified as non-productive. Following IMGT convention, CDR3 was defined as the stretch from the second conserved V-encoded cysteine up to the conserved J-encoded phenylalanine. The earlier analysis of more than 450 of the donors excluded sequences that lacked an unambiguous match to a single V gene segment. An earlier analysis of about 590 of the donors classified V segments as functional when productive rearrangements were above 56.7% and as segregating when the standard deviation between donors was above 5%. A statistical classification framework was built to diagnose cytomegalovirus status from the catalog of TCR beta chain sequences. In a later analysis, V and J genes were assigned by comparing TCR nucleotide sequences against IMGT/GENE-DB human TR gene sequences. A later analysis assigned CDR3 sequences and most-parsimonious VDJ recombination scenarios with the TCRdist pipeline. In a later analysis, every TCR beta chain was defined by the combination of its CDR3 amino acid sequence and its V-gene family, and reads without a unique V-gene family were dropped. As a way to deal with suspected cross-contamination and a sequencing artifact, a later analysis dropped hundreds of nucleotide sequences that were highly shared and had low generation probability. For each public chain, a later analysis derived a clonal expansion index from normalized ranks of inferred template counts within each repertoire. A later analysis computed generation probabilities with a VDJ recombination model fitted to out-of-frame rearrangements, and checked the results against IGoR. Hypergeometric tests were used in a later analysis to score TCR-TCR, TCR-HLA and TCR-CMV co-occurrence, with a repertoire-size bias correction applied to the TCR pairs. In a later analysis, false discovery rates were estimated by permuting HLA or CMV assignments 20 times. In a later analysis, co-occurring TCRs were grouped with DBSCAN, and TCRdist sequence similarity was added when clustering was performed within HLA-allele-positive subsets. Repertoires with fewer than 30,000 or more than 120,000 public chains, plus five repertoires with anomalous nucleotide sharing, were excluded from co-occurrence clustering. TCRdb took over this immuneACCESS table, retaining in-frame rearrangements with V and J assigned. Such tables are incomplete; in checked studies, under half of the missing clones stem from an unresolved V gene, and the remainder is unexplained. V and J calls plus clone size are reproduced from that table; the DNA served to infer D and trimming. Recorded for this sample are approximately 130,000 clones; roughly 80% of them occurred a single time. The ten biggest clones cover 5.5% to 8% of the sample.

From its cysteine to its phenylalanine, the CDR3 spans 13 amino acids. CDR3 DNA only is kept here, 39 bases in frame from base 1. CDR1 and CDR2 were assigned from the germline V gene (reference sequence) as MNHEY and SMNVEV. V drops 6 bases and J drops 5 bases, leaving 14 bases in between. This sample is part of a study of cytomegalovirus exposure and HLA in healthy donors (dated 2017 in TCRdb). Describing the broader study: In an earlier analysis of some 550 of the donors, 250 to 350 Gb of sequence data and just under 120 million unique TCR beta sequences from roughly 180 million T cells were reported. An early release that covered around 590 HLA-typed donors contained around 330 gigabases of sequencing data and some 87 million unique TCR sequences. Among the roughly 390 genotyped donors, approximately 81% belonged to the genetic ancestry cluster associated with self-reported Caucasian donors. The study aimed to test whether signatures of past pathogen exposure could be identified by cataloging public T cell receptors. The study profiled the T cell repertoires of about 640 subjects by immunosequencing and related them to cytomegalovirus serostatus. Along with the approximately 670-subject first cohort, a separate validation cohort of around 110 different subjects was used. High-throughput TCR immunosequencing, statistical association of individual TCRs with disease status, and machine learning were combined to predict cytomegalovirus infection status. To study patterns of TCR occurrence, a later analysis re-analyzed previously published TCR beta repertoires from 666 donors and added high-resolution HLA genotyping. The later analysis used no new phenotypic data to find candidate immune exposures, relying instead on TCR beta sequences and their occurrence across donors. An earlier analysis of 587 of the donors used high-throughput TCR beta sequencing to judge whether each TCR beta V gene segment behaved as functional or pseudogenic. Donor age, sex, ethnicity and CMV serostatus were compiled alongside the repertoire data. A later genetic analysis took genome-wide SNP genotypes for about three fifths of the 666 donors and used that subset as a discovery cohort. Every repertoire in the discovery cohort had been generated on one and the same sequencing platform. Class I and class II HLA loci were covered by the typing at four-digit resolution. Typing coverage varied by locus: roughly 629-640 donors for A, B, C, DRB1 and DQB1; roughly 510 for DQA1; over 600 for DPA1; about 450 for DPB1. Because of strong linkage in the cohort, four or five DR-DQ haplotypes were treated as single units for association and clustering. Among some 410 genotyped donors of the cohort, an average of approximately 240,000 unique TCR beta nucleotide sequences was sequenced per donor, of which approximately 18% were non-productive.

Study-level results and caveats: Because HLA typing was unavailable for some donors at each locus, only the typed subset was used in association tests. According to a later analysis, most CMV-associated TCR beta chains appeared to be HLA-restricted, and the HLA associations seemed to be driven largely by CMV exposure. Strong co-occurrence of HLA alleles, especially DR and DQ, made assigning TCR associations to individual alleles difficult. Correlated functional status among segregating V segments might be attributable to linkage disequilibrium, but an unknown experimental factor could not be ruled out. A later analysis found that TCR association rates varied across HLA loci, with DRB1 alleles showing the most associated TCRs and HLA-C alleles the fewest. Roughly uniform sequencing depth across donors was assumed in presence/absence analyses, although this assumption may not hold. A later genetic analysis associated a missense DCLRE1C variant with V-gene and J-gene trimming of TCR beta chains, and an independent cohort replicated the association. Compared with the roughly 700-donor mean, donors in an Asian-associated ancestry cluster had fewer N-insertions in productive TCRs, according to a later genetic analysis. A further reported finding was that TCR beta sequences accurately predicted the HLA-A and HLA-B alleles for most subjects in the first cohort. A later analysis reported that several top co-occurrence clusters appeared linked to parvovirus B19, influenza, CMV and Epstein-Barr virus. It was suggested by the authors that the approach could potentially be generalized to other disease states and immunological phenotypes. In an earlier analysis of approximately 600 of the donors, most TCR beta V segments were observed in productive rearrangements about 87% or about 30% of the time, broadly matching IMGT annotations. Only TCR beta chains were sequenced in this cohort, and the absence of alpha or paired-chain data limited detectable features. A cluster of highly shared sequence variants was judged likely to be a technical artifact of the sequencing pipeline. While some public TCRs were present in many individuals, most TCR sequences turned up only very rarely across donors. In the study, around 160 TCR beta chains were listed as associated with cytomegalovirus. A later analysis found that HLA-associated TCR beta chains were more clonally expanded and had lower generation probabilities than equally common non-associated chains. Because counts were too low, about 17 rarely observed V segments, including chromosome 9 orphons, were excluded from the earlier analysis of around 590 of the donors. In a later analysis, about 17,000 TCR beta sequences were associated with specific HLA alleles at a false discovery rate of 0.05. Immune exposure information for the cohort was limited to CMV serostatus. Because the 87-base-pair reads could not distinguish some IMGT-functional V segments, including TRBV6-2 and TRBV6-3, those segments were excluded. The classifier was reported to diagnose cytomegalovirus status with high specificity and sensitivity in both the original and validation cohorts. Three of the identified cytomegalovirus-associated TCR beta chains were confirmed in vitro to be specific for cytomegalovirus antigens.

This receptor was obtained from a woman aged 40 to 50 in good health and CMV-seronegative. Specimen: PBMCs. The sequence is built from TRBV27 and TRBJ2-7; the D gene is possibly TRBD2, with 5 bases matching. The DNA sequence reads TGTGCCAGCAGCTTTGGGGTAGCGAACGAGCAGTACTTC. The resulting protein is CASSFGVANEQYF.